This TCR beta chain was identified during a study of blood T cell repertoires in COVID-19. Study-wide context: Some COVID-19 samples were acute and others convalescent; all came from the United States, Italy and Spain. T cells, B-cell-depleted T cells, or PBMCs supplied cDNA or gDNA.

The germline V gene encodes CDR1 MDHEN and CDR2 SYDVKM. V lost 3 bases and J lost 0; bases outside the gene matches: 11. The length of the CDR3 is 18 residues. In the original workflow: Counts of nucleated cells, estimated from reference gene primer amplification, were obtained. Clones were read by immunoSEQ multiplex PCR, and TCRdb kept only the in-frame ones, dropping some. V and J calls and clone size follow that table, whereas D and trimming were derived from the DNA. This sample has over 150,000 clones, with around 85% found just once. This clonotype originated in a man between 65 and 80 years old with active or convalescent COVID-19. The chain combines TRBV28 with TRBJ2-3, with TRBD1 identical over 8 bases. The sample taken for sequencing was peripheral blood. CDR3 loop: CASSFYPTGVGSTDTQYF. The CDR3 region has the DNA TGTGCCAGCAGTTTCTATCCGACAGGGGTTGGGAGCACAGATACGCAGTATTTT.